This T cell receptor (beta chain) came from a study of beta chain features in type 1 diabetes. Every bit of the isolated RNA underwent reverse transcription, so sequencing read expressed TCRB transcripts. Generated by immunoSEQ multiplex PCR, the TCRdb table keeps only in-frame clones and is missing some. The sample carries roughly 100,000 clones, 25% to 30% recorded once. Findings of the study overall: In all four CD4+ subsets, TCRB CDR3 length was significantly, moderately reduced in type 1 diabetes. The study found that naive, central memory and Treg TCRB repertoires appeared more similar in patients than in healthy donors.

V was pared by 4 bases and J by 12 bases, with 22 bases between. Per germline, CDR1 SGHKS and CDR2 YYEKEE (reference sequence). CDR3 length: 14 amino acids. As regards this clone: As yet, its antigen is unknown.

The source is a woman between 18 and 29 years old with type 1 diabetes. Source material: central memory CD4+ T cells from blood. The genes are TRBV5-5 and TRBJ1-1; no clear D gene. In DNA form, the CDR3 reads TGTGCCAGCAGCGGACTTGCGGCAGCCCCCCATCCTTTCTTT. Translated: CASSGLAAAPHPFF.